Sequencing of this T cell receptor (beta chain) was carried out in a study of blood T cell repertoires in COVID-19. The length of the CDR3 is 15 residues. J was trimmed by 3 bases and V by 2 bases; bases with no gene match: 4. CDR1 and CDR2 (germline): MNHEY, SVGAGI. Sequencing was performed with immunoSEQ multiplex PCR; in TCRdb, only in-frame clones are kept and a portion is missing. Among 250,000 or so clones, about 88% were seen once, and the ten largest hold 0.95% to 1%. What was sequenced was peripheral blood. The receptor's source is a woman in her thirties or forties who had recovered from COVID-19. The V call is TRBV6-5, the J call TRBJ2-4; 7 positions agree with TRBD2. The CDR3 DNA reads TGTGCCAGCAGTTACCTCCCGGGAGGCAAAAACATTCAGTACTTC. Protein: CASSYLPGGKNIQYF.